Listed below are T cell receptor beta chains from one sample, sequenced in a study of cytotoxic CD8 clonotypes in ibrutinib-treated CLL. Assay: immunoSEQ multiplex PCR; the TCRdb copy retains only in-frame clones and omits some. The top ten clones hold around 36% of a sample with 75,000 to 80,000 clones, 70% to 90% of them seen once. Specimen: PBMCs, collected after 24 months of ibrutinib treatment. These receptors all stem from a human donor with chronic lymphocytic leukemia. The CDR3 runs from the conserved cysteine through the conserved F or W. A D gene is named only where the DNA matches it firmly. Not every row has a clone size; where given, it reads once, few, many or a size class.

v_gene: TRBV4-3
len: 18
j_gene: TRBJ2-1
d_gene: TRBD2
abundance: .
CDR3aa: CASSQSWRTSGRTNEQFF
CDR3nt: TGCGCCAGCAGCCAGAGTTGGAGGACTAGCGGGAGAACAAATGAGCAGTTCTTC

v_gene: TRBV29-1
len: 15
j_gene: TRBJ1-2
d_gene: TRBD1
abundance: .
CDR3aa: CSVDRGSSFNYGYTF
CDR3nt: TGCAGCGTTGACAGGGGGTCCTCCTTTAACTATGGCTACACCTTC

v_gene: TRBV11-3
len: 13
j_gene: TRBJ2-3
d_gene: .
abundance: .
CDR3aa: CASSTSRADTQYF
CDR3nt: TGTGCCAGCAGCACCTCAAGGGCAGATACGCAGTATTTT

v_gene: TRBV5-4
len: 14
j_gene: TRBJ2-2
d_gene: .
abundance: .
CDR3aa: CASSSLRIAGELFF
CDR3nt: TGTGCCAGCAGCTCCCTTCGTATCGCCGGGGAGCTGTTTTTT

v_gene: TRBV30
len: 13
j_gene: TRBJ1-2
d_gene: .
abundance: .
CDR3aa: CAWSVGAGSGYTF
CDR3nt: TGTGCCTGGAGTGTAGGGGCAGGCTCTGGCTACACCTTC

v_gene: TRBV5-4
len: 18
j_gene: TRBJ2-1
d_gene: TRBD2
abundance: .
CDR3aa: CAIPRTSGRNPSYNEQFF
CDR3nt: TGTGCCATCCCCCGGACTAGCGGGAGGAATCCTTCCTACAATGAGCAGTTCTTC

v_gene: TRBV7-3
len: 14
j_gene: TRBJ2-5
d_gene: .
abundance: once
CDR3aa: CASSSSLRAGTQYF
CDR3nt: TGTGCCAGCAGCTCAAGTTTAAGAGCTGGGACCCAGTACTTC

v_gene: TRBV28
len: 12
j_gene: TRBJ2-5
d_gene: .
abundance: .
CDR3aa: CASNDFGETQYF
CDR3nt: TGTGCCAGCAACGACTTCGGGGAGACCCAGTACTTC

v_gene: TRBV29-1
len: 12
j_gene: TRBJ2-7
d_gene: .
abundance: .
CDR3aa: CSVETDSYEQYF
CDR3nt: TGCAGCGTTGAGACCGATTCCTACGAGCAGTACTTC

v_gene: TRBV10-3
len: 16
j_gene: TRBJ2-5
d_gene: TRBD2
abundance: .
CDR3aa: CAISESASGIQETQYF
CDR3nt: TGTGCCATCAGTGAGTCGGCTAGCGGGATCCAAGAGACCCAGTACTTC

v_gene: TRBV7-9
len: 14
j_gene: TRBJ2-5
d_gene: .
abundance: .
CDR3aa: CASSPRGSQETQYF
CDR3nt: TGTGCCAGCAGCCCTCGCGGAAGCCAAGAGACCCAGTACTTC

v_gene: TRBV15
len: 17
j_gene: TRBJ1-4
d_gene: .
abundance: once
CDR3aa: CATSRGGLRTGNEKLFF
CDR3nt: TGTGCCACCAGCAGAGGCGGGCTAAGGACGGGTAATGAAAAACTGTTTTTT

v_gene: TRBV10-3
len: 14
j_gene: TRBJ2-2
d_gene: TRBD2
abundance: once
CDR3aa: CAVSLAANTGELFF
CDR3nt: TGTGCCGTCTCCCTAGCGGCCAACACCGGGGAGCTGTTTTTT

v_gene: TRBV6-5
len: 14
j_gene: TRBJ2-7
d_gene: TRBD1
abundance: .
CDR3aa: CASRRQGDSYEQYF
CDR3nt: TGTGCCAGCCGCCGACAGGGAGACTCCTACGAGCAGTACTTC

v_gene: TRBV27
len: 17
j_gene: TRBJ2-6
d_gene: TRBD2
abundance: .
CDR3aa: CASRNRDYSSGANVLTF
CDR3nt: TGTGCCAGCAGAAACCGGGACTACAGCTCTGGGGCCAACGTCCTGACTTTC

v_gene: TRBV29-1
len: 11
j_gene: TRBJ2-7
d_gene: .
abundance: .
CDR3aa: CSVGLAYEQYF
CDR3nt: TGCAGCGTTGGATTAGCTTACGAGCAGTACTTC

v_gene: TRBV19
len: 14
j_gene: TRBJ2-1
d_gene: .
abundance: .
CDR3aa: CASSIDGVVREQFF
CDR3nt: TGTGCCAGTAGTATAGATGGGGTCGTCCGAGAGCAGTTCTTC

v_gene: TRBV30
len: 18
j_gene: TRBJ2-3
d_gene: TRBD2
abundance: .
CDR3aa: CAWSVPSGRAVGADTQYF
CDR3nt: TGTGCCTGGAGTGTCCCTAGCGGGAGGGCCGTCGGGGCAGATACGCAGTATTTT

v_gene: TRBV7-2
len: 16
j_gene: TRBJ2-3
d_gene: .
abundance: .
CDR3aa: CASSPEWGAITDTQYF
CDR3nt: TGTGCCAGCAGCCCCGAGTGGGGGGCGATCACAGATACGCAGTATTTT

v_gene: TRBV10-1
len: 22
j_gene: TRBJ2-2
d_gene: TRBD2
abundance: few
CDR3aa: CASTPIKQGLSLAGKLTVELFF
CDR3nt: TGCGCCAGCACCCCCATCAAACAGGGTCTTAGCCTAGCGGGAAAGTTGACTGTGGAGCTGTTTTTT

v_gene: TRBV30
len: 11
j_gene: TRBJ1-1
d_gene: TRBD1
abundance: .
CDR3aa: CAWGQGTEAFF
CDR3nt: TGTGCCTGGGGACAGGGTACTGAAGCTTTCTTT

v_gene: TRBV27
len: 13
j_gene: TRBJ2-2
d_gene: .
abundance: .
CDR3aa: CASSPLYYRELFF
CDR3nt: TGTGCCAGCAGTCCTTTGTATTACCGGGAGCTGTTTTTT

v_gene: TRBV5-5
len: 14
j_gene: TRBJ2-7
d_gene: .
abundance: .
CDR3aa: CASSLGVGAGEQYF
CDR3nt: TGTGCCAGCAGCTTGGGAGTAGGGGCCGGCGAGCAGTACTTC

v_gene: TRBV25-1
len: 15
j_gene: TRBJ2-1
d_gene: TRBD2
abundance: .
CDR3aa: CASSGIERGYNEQFF
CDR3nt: TGTGCCAGCAGTGGTATCGAGCGGGGGTACAATGAGCAGTTCTTC

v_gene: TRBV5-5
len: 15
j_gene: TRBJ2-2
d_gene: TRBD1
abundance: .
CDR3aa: CASSDRDRAAGELFF
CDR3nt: TGTGCCAGCAGCGACCGGGACAGGGCCGCCGGGGAGCTGTTTTTT

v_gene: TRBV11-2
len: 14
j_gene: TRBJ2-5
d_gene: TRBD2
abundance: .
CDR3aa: CASSAGLAGETQYF
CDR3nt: TGTGCCAGCAGCGCGGGACTAGCGGGAGAGACCCAGTACTTC

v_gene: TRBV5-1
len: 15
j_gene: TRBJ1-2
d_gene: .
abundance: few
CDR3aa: CASSRVLDTTDGYTF
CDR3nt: TGCGCCAGCAGCCGGGTCTTGGACACCACGGATGGCTACACCTTC

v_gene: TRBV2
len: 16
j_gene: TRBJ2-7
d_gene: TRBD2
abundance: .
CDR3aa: CASCGTSGGKAYEQYF
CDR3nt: TGTGCCAGCTGTGGGACTAGCGGGGGGAAGGCCTACGAGCAGTACTTC

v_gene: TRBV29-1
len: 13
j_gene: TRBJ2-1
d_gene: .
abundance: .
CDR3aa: CSVALPGYNEQFF
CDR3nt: TGCAGCGTTGCACTGCCCGGTTACAATGAGCAGTTCTTC

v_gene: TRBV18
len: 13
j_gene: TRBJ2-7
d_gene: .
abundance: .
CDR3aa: CASSPGRLGEQYF
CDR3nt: TGTGCCAGCTCACCGGGGAGGCTCGGCGAGCAGTACTTC

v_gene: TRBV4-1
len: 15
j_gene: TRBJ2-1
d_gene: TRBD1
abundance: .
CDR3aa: CASSQGQGADNEQFF
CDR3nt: TGCGCCAGCAGCCAAGGGCAGGGGGCTGATAATGAGCAGTTCTTC

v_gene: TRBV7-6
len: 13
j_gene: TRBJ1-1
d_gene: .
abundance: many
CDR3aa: CASSLQANTEAFF
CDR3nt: TGTGCCAGCAGCTTGCAGGCTAACACTGAAGCTTTCTTT

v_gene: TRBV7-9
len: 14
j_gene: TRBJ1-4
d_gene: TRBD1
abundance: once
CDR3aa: CASTRRDRNEKLFF
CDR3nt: TGTGCCAGCACCCGACGGGACAGAAATGAAAAACTGTTTTTT

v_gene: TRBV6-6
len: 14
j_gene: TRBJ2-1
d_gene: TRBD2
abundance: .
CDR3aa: CASSTGLAGNEQFF
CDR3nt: TGTGCCAGCAGTACGGGACTAGCGGGGAATGAGCAGTTCTTC

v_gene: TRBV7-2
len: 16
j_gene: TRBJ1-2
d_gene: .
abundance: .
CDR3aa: CASSLRWMEDATGYTF
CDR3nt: TGTGCCAGCAGCTTACGGTGGATGGAGGACGCAACTGGCTACACCTTC

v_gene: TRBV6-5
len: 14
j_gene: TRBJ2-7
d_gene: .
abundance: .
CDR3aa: CASSYTGSSYEQYF
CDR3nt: TGTGCCAGCAGTTATACGGGCAGCTCCTACGAGCAGTACTTC

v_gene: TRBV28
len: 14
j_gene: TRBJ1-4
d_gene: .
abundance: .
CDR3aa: CASSFPGPAALLFF
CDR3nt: TGTGCCAGCAGTTTTCCGGGACCCGCGGCCTTACTGTTTTTT

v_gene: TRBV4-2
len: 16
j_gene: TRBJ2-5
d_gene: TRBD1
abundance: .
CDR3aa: CASSARTGAGQETQYF
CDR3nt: TGTGCCAGCAGCGCGCGGACAGGGGCGGGCCAAGAGACCCAGTACTTC

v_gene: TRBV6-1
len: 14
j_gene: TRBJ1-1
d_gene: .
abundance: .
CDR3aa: CASGPEVMNTEAFF
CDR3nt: TGTGCCAGCGGGCCAGAAGTAATGAACACTGAAGCTTTCTTT

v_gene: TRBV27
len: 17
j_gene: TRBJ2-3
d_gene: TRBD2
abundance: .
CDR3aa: CASSRIPSGTRGDTQYF
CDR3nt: TGTGCCAGCAGTCGAATACCTTCCGGGACTAGAGGTGATACGCAGTATTTT